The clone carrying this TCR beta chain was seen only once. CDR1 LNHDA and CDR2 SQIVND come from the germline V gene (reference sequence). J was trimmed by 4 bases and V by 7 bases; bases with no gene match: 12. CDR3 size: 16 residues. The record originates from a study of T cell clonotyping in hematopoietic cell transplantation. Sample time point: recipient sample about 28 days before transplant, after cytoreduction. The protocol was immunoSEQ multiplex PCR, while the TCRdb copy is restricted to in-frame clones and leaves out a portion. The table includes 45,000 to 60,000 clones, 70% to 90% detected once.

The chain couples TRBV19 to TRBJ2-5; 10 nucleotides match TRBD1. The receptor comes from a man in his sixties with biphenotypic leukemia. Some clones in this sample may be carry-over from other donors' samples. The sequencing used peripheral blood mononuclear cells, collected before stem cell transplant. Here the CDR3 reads CASTPRQGAVGETQYF. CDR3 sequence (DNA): TGTGCCAGTACCCCCCGACAGGGGGCGGTGGGAGAGACCCAGTACTTC.